The source of this TCR beta chain is a study of T cell responses to AZD1222 COVID-19 vaccine (dated by TCRdb to the early 2020s). A note on the overall study: TCR sequencing covered more than 230 trial participants: 207 given two doses of AZD1222 and approximately 26 given two doses of MenACWY control vaccine. Enrollment into the trials was organized by age into subgroups of 18-55, 56-69 and 70-plus years, and those subgroups contained roughly 150, 30 and 60 TCR-sequenced participants, respectively. The investigation overall reported the following: Reportedly, almost half of the unique spike-specific TCRs recognized epitopes lying outside the regions that are mutated in the B.1.351 and B.1.1.7 variants. In the small 56-69-year group, the increase in depth fell short of significance, most likely because of low power. Because no samples from the day 14 peak response were available, repertoires could be characterized only after the peak T cell response. Participants were mostly white British and included more females than males, and it was suggested by the authors that clonal diversity may have been underestimated. CD4 TCRs associated with the vaccine covered the entire spike protein, and the dominant responses were in regions 160-218 and 743-854. After two AZD1222 doses, both the breadth and the depth of spike-specific TCRs were significantly higher than at day 0 and than in MenACWY recipients. Conclusions about previously exposed vaccinees are limited because only six or seven AZD1222 recipients were SARS-CoV-2 seropositive at baseline.

Taken from cysteine to phenylalanine, the CDR3 has 14 residues. Only CDR3 DNA remains: 42 bases, in frame from the first base. V sheds 1 base and J sheds 6 bases, leaving 10 bases between their ends. The germline V gene provides CDR1 SGHNT and CDR2 YENEEA. Remarks on this clone: What antigen it recognizes has not been identified. There are no base qualities to consult, and no much larger clone falls within one base.

The CDR3 regions of human TCRbeta chains were subjected to immunosequencing. The paper's data handling went like this. Repertoire TCRs were matched against a reference library of SARS-CoV-2-specific TCRs generated with the MIRA antigen-specificity platform. Breadth meant the fraction of unique TCRs that were SARS-CoV-2-associated, whereas depth meant the fraction of total T cells that were SARS-CoV-2-associated. Using the MIRA data, every spike-specific TCR was mapped to the spike region that the TCR reacted to and assigned to either a CD4 or a CD8 class. Log10-transformed breadth and depth values were compared by one-way ANOVA with Sidak's multiple comparisons tests. TCRdb limited this immuneACCESS table to in-frame rearrangements with V and J called. A share of clones is missing; checked studies link under half to unresolved V genes, and the rest is unexplained. V and J calls and clone size follow that table, whereas D and trimming were derived from the DNA. The table for this sample lists 140,000 or so clones; roughly nine tenths of them were counted only once. The ten top clones hold roughly 1.5% of the sample.

The sample's time point label is to be understood as: about 28 days (+/-7) after the second vaccine dose. AZD1222 recipients given second doses at about 4 weeks or at about 12 weeks were pooled, since spike-specific TCR depth and breadth were not found to differ between the two schedules. Vaccinee samples were obtained from the UK trials COV001 and COV002, which included a single-blind randomized controlled phase 2/3 trial of AZD1222 (ChAdOx1 nCoV-19) in healthy adults. Trial participant PBMC samples were collected at day 0 and day 28 after the second dose for TCRbeta chain sequencing. The TCR was taken from an adult who received the AZD1222 COVID-19 vaccine. The chain couples TRBV11-3 to TRBJ2-1; the D element could tentatively be TRBD1 or TRBD2, as 5 bases agree for each. Sequenced here: peripheral blood, sampled 28 days after the second AZD1222 dose. The CDR3 corresponds to CASSLGAGSNEQFF. The nucleotides are TGTGCCAGCAGCTTAGGGGCAGGGAGCAATGAGCAGTTCTTC.